This T cell receptor beta chain came from a study of control samples from healthy donors and cancer patients. The V gene's germline CDR1 is SGHNT and CDR2 YENEEA. The CDR3 has 16 residues. Deletions cut 5 bases from V and 3 bases from J, with 19 bases between. Method: immunoSEQ multiplex PCR; TCRdb's copy keeps in-frame clones and lacks some. The sample lists about 90,000 clones; 75% to 95% were seen once. The specimen was blood. The sequence derives from a woman aged 18-29 years in good health. The genes are TRBV11-3 and TRBJ1-1, with D possibly TRBD1 on 5 matching bases. CDR3 loop: CASSHRDGGQDTEAFF. In DNA, the CDR3 is TGTGCCAGCAGCCACCGGGACGGAGGGCAGGACACTGAAGCTTTCTTT. The full variable domain, completed using reference TRBV11-3 and TRBJ1-1, is EAGVVQSPRYKIIEKKQPVAFWCNPISGHNTLYWYLQNLGQGPELLIRYENEEAVDDSQLPKDRFSAERLKGVDSTLKIQPAELGDSAVYLCASSHRDGGQDTEAFFGQGTRLTVV.